The next 23 T cell receptor beta chains were all read from a single sample in a study of CD8+CD57+ T cells in acquired aplastic anemia. Genomic DNA, serving as template, underwent TCR beta VDJ and CDR3 profiling. TCRdb passed the reads through MiXCR, listing each CDR3 protein once. The sample shows 40,000 to 45,000 distinct CDR3 sequences, roughly two thirds of them seen only once. Sequenced material: sorted CD4+, CD8+, or CD8+CD57+ T cells (not recorded which) from PBMCs. The receptors come from a human donor in good health, serving as a control.

This clonotype has only a few counts. CDR3: CASSSTDLSYEQYF. CDR3 in DNA: TGTGCCAGTAGTTCGACAGACCTCTCCTACGAGCAGTACTTC. This chain uses TRBV19 with TRBJ2-7, with D perhaps TRBD1 (5 bases). Germline lookup yields CDR1 LNHDA and CDR2 SQIVND (reference sequence). Trimming left V 5 bases short and J 0 bases short, with 11 bases between. CDR3 length: 14 amino acids.

This chain connects TRBV29-1 to TRBJ2-7, with D perhaps matching TRBD1 (5 bases). V was cut by 2 bases and J by 5 bases, with 10 bases left in between. The CDR3 is made up of 12 amino acids. The germline V gene encodes CDR1 SQVTM and CDR2 ANQGSEA. The CDR3 DNA sequence: TGCAGCGTTGAAAGACCCAGGGACGAGCAGTACTTC. Its translation is CSVERPRDEQYF.

Sample share makes this clonotype medium-sized. V is TRBV19 and J is TRBJ2-7, with D possibly TRBD1 on 6 matching bases. Looked up from germline, CDR1 is LNHDA and CDR2 is SQIVND (reference sequence). CDR3 length equals 15 residues. Trimming took off 7 bases at V and 3 bases at J, with 19 bases between the two ends. The CDR3 region has the DNA TGTGCCAGTATGGGGGCCCAGGGTCCCTACTACGAGCAGTACTTC. Protein: CASMGAQGPYYEQYF.

The chain uses TRBV19 and TRBJ2-2; D gene ambiguous. The V end was cut by 7 bases, the J end by 8 bases, with 14 bases between. CDR1 is LNHDA and CDR2 is SQIVND in the germline V gene (reference sequence). This CDR3 contains 13 residues. CDR3 region: CASIDLSRGELFF. DNA for the CDR3: TGTGCCAGTATTGATCTGAGCAGGGGGGAGCTGTTTTTT.

CDR3 sequence (DNA): TGTGCCAGCAGTGAAGCGCGGGCCAGAGAGGATCTTTTCTTT. Its protein product is CASSEARAREDLFF. The genes are TRBV6-1 and TRBJ1-1; unclear D gene. This CDR3 is 14 amino acids long. Between the trimmed V and J ends, which lost 0 bases and 13 bases, there was a span of 18 bases. Looked up from germline, CDR1 is MNHNS and CDR2 is SASEGT.

The J gene is TRBJ2-5, the V gene TRBV7-3; D is perhaps TRBD1 (5 bases). The CDR3 is made up of 15 amino acids. Trimming shortened V by 3 bases and J by 4 bases, and 15 bases separated the two germline ends. Germline assignment: CDR1 SGHTA and CDR2 FQGTGA. The CDR3 DNA is TGTGCCAGCAGCTTGGCAGGGAATTCCATAGAGACCCAGTACTTC. Encoded protein: CASSLAGNSIETQYF.

The chain combines TRBV29-1 with TRBJ2-5; 8 nucleotides line up with TRBD2. The CDR3 runs 16 residues. The germline V gene has CDR1 SQVTM and CDR2 ANQGSEA. Germline trimming cut 4 bases from V and 2 bases from J; bases unmatched to any gene: 12. CDR3: CSVVGPRGAIQETQYF. The CDR3 region has the DNA TGCAGCGTTGTCGGGCCGCGGGGGGCTATACAAGAGACCCAGTACTTC.

The chain joins TRBV19 to TRBJ1-5; the match to TRBD1 covers 7 bases. Germline V gene lookup returns CDR1 LNHDA and CDR2 SQIVND (reference sequence). J lost 7 bases, V lost 6 bases, and 12 bases had no gene match. The CDR3 is 15 amino acids. The CDR3 spells CASRSQGTFLQPQHF. CDR3 in DNA: TGTGCCAGTAGGTCACAGGGGACATTTCTCCAGCCCCAGCATTTT.

This clonotype was seen a single time. The chain recombines TRBV29-1 with TRBJ2-1; tentative D call: TRBD2 (5 bases). From germline, CDR1 is SQVTM and CDR2 ANQGSEA. The germline V and J ends were trimmed by 8 bases and 6 bases, with 17 bases remaining between them. The CDR3 has 13 amino acids. CDR3 sequence: CSLLRAGRNEQFF. DNA for the CDR3: TGCAGCCTCCTGAGGGCAGGTCGCAATGAGCAGTTCTTC.

V gene TRBV19 combines with J gene TRBJ2-1, with D possibly called TRBD1 or TRBD2 (6 bases each). Germline V lookup: CDR1 LNHDA, CDR2 SQIVND (reference sequence). V dropped 6 bases and J dropped 5 bases, with 8 bases sitting between them. The CDR3 consists of 12 residues. Written as DNA, the CDR3 is TGTGCCAGTAGAAGGGGGGACAATGAGCAGTTCTTC. Translated, it gives CASRRGDNEQFF.

The table lists this clonotype with many counts. The chain combines TRBV27 with TRBJ1-2; 8 bases align to TRBD1. The CDR3 has 14 residues. The germline CDR1 and CDR2 sequences are MNHEY and SMNVEV (reference sequence). The trim removed 0 bases at V and 7 bases at J, leaving 4 bases unmatched. The CDR3 nucleotides read TGTGCCAGCAGTTTATCCGGGACAGGTGCTGGCTACACCTTC. It is translated as CASSLSGTGAGYTF.

As for this clonotype: One end of the junction varies from germline; a read error may be responsible. J is TRBJ2-7 and V is TRBV10-3, with 8 bases matching TRBD1. Germline CDR1 reads ENHRY; CDR2 reads SYGVKD. The CDR3 length is 16 residues. The CDR3 bases are TGTGCCAGCAGTGAAGGGGCAGGGGGCCACTCCTACGAGCAGTACTTC. It yields the protein CASSEGAGGHSYEQYF.

For this clonotype: Germline and junction disagree at one end, which may indicate a read error. CDR3 in amino acids: CTSPGTTEAFF. For the CDR3, the DNA is TGTACCAGCCCGGGGACCACTGAAGCTTTCTTT. The chain joins TRBV2 to TRBJ1-1, with D possibly TRBD1 on 5 matching bases. This CDR3 has 11 residues. Germline loops: CDR1 SNHLY, CDR2 FYNNEI.

The chain joins TRBV29-1 to TRBJ1-1; 10 bases agree with TRBD1. CDR1 and CDR2 from the germline V gene are SQVTM and ANQGSEA. The CDR3 length is 13 residues. V lost 6 bases and J lost 1; bases outside the gene matches: 2. The CDR3: CSVGQGWNTEAFF. The CDR3 bases are TGCAGCGTGGGACAGGGGTGGAACACTGAAGCTTTCTTT.

Comments on this clonotype: Sequence at one end of the junction differs from germline and may be a read error. V is TRBV10-3 and J is TRBJ2-1; D assignment may be TRBD1 or TRBD2 (5 bases each). This CDR3 comprises 11 residues. Germline V gene lookup returns CDR1 ENHRY and CDR2 SYGVKD. CDR3: CASSRDGKTFF. The CDR3 coding sequence is TGTGCCAGCAGTAGGGACGGAAAGACGTTCTTC.

The V gene is TRBV9, the J gene TRBJ2-3, with D unresolved. Trimming removed 4 bases from V and 2 bases from J, with 5 bases in between. This CDR3 is 12 amino acids long. CDR1 is SGDLS, CDR2 YYNGEE, per germline. The CDR3 protein is CASSWDTDTQYF. CDR3 sequence (DNA): TGTGCCAGCAGCTGGGACACAGATACGCAGTATTTT.

This clonotype was counted at least ten times. The J gene is TRBJ1-1, the V gene TRBV28; D call uncertain. The CDR3 contains 11 residues. CDR1 and CDR2 (germline): MDHEN, SYDVKM. Trimming shortened V by 2 bases and J by 4 bases, and 2 bases separated the two germline ends. This chain's CDR3 is CASSLATEAFF. The CDR3 region has the DNA TGTGCCAGCAGTTTAGCCACTGAAGCTTTCTTT.

This clonotype has a handful of counts. This chain links TRBV29-1 with TRBJ2-5, with a possible D match to TRBD2 (6 bases). Trimming stripped 1 base from V and 5 bases from J, with 11 bases between. The CDR3 length is 13 residues. Looked up from germline, CDR1 is SQVTM and CDR2 is ANQGSEA. The CDR3 reads CSVEAEGRETQYF. For the CDR3, the DNA is TGCAGCGTTGAAGCGGAGGGGCGGGAGACCCAGTACTTC.

Points on this clonotype: The junction departs from germline at one end; a sequencing error may be responsible. The chain joins TRBV2 to TRBJ1-1, with D maybe TRBD1 (5 bases). Germline lookup yields CDR1 SNHLY and CDR2 FYNNEI. The CDR3 has 11 amino acids. In nucleotides, the CDR3 is TGTGCCGGCAGAGTGGGACTTGAAGCTTTCTTT. It is translated as CAGRVGLEAFF. The variable domain in full, completed from reference TRBV2 and TRBJ1-1, reads EPEVTQTPSHQVTQMGQEVILRCVPISNHLYFYWYRQILGQKVEFLVSFYNNEISEKSEIFDDQFSVERPDGSNFTLKIRSTKLEDSAMYFCAGRVGLEAFFGQGTRLTVV.

The CDR3 nucleotides read TGTGCCAGCAGTTACTCGATTAGCGGGGGGGCGGAGACCCAGTACTTC. Translating gives CASSYSISGGAETQYF. The V call is TRBV6-5, the J call TRBJ2-5, with 11 bases that match TRBD2. This CDR3 region has 16 residues. After removal of 0 bases from V and 5 bases from J, the junction contained 5 bases not matched to a gene. Germline CDR1 MNHEY, CDR2 SVGAGI.

This clonotype was counted a few times. The chain links TRBV7-8 to TRBJ2-7, with D hard to call. With 4 bases removed from V and 5 bases from J, the gap between germline ends came to 6 bases. Germline CDR1 and CDR2: SGHVS and FQNEAQ. The CDR3 covers 11 residues. CDR3 sequence reads: CASSYFNEQYF. In DNA form, the CDR3 reads TGTGCCAGCAGCTACTTCAACGAGCAGTACTTC.

The chain recombines TRBV10-3 with TRBJ1-1, with 8 bases aligning to TRBD1. The CDR3 is made up of 12 amino acids. V lost 6 bases and J lost 9; bases outside the gene matches: 6. Per the germline V gene, CDR1 is ENHRY and CDR2 is SYGVKD. The CDR3 sequence: CAISEDRAQAFF. The DNA of the CDR3 is TGTGCCATCAGCGAGGACAGGGCCCAAGCTTTCTTT.

Points on this clonotype: One end of the junction fails to match germline, which may point to a read error. V and J are TRBV7-7 and TRBJ2-1, with TRBD2 as a possible D gene (6 bases). Germline V gives CDR1 SSHAT, CDR2 FNYEAQ (reference sequence). The CDR3 extends over 14 amino acids. CDR3 DNA: TGTGCTAGCAGCTTGTCGGGGGCCTACAATGAGCAGTTCTTC. Its protein is CASSLSGAYNEQFF.